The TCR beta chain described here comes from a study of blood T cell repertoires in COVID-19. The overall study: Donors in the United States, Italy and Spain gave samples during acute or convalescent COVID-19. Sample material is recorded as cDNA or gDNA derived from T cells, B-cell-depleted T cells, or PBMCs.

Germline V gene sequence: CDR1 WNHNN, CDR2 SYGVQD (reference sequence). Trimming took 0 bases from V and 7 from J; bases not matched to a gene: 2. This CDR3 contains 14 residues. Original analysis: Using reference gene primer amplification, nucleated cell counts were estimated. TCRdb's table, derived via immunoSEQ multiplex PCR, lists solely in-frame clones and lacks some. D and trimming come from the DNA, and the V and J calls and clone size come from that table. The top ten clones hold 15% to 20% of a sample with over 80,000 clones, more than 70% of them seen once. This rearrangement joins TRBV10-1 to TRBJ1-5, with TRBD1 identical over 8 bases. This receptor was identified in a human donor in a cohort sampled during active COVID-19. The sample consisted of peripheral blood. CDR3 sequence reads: CASSESDRVQPQHF. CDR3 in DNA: TGCGCCAGCAGTGAGTCGGACAGGGTCCAGCCCCAGCATTTT.